The clone carrying this TCR beta chain was detected a few times. The target antigen is unknown. TCRdb used MiXCR to reprocess the RT-PCR reads, holding one entry per CDR3 protein. The table shows around 750,000 distinct CDR3 sequences, with over 20% occurring only once. This record belongs to a study of response to subunit inactivated influenza vaccine. This CDR3 contains 14 residues. V lost 7 bases and J lost 3; bases outside the gene matches: 4. Germline V CDR1 and CDR2: SGHTA, FQGTGA. Study-level results: There was a suggestion from the authors that each seasonal influenza vaccination recruits few new T cells.

This rearrangement joins TRBV7-3 to TRBJ2-3, with 10 bases identical to TRBD2. Source: PBMCs from blood, taken 4 to 6 days after vaccination. This receptor was taken from a man between 45 and 60 years old who received an inactivated influenza vaccine. DNA for the CDR3: TGTGCCAGCAAGCCTAGCGGGAGTACAGATACGCAGTATTTT. Translation gives CASKPSGSTDTQYF.